This is a list of T cell receptor delta chains from one sample in a study of delta chains in infants with herpesvirus infections. TCRdb reapplied CATT to the RT-PCR reads. The sample comprises over 1,000 delta-chain clones, about 7.4% of which are singletons, and roughly 7% rests with the top ten. Sequences were derived from peripheral blood, sampled at time point 2 of longitudinal follow-up. The receptor set was obtained from a human donor who was a Ugandan infant, either HIV-exposed or HIV-unexposed (not recorded which). Each CDR3 is given with its conserved first and last residue. A D gene is named only where the DNA matches it firmly. Some rows have no size entry. The others give once, few or many, or a class for an expanded clone.

TRDJ1 . TRDD3 TRDV1 TGTGCTCTTGGGGAAAATTCAATGCGGGGGATTCGGCCGTACACCGATAAACTCATCTTT CALGENSMRGIRPYTDKLIF
TRDJ1 . TRDD2 TRDV1 TGTGCTCTTGGGGAAAGAATTCCTACTGAGTACTGTGGGTACACCGATAAACTCATCTTT CALGERIPTEYCGYTDKLIF
TRDJ3 medium-sized TRDD3 TRDV2 TGTGCCTGTGACGTACTGGGGGATACCTCCTGGGACACCCGACAGATGTTTTTC CACDVLGDTSWDTRQMFF
TRDJ1 . TRDD3 TRDV1 TGTGCTCTTGGGGAACTTGAGGCACGTTCAACTACTACTGGGGGCCCACCGGGGTACACCGATAAACTCATCTTT CALGELEARSTTTGGPPGYTDKLIF
TRDJ1 large . TRDV1 TGTGCTCTTGGGGAACTTCATCATCTGGGGTACACCGATAAACTCATCTTT CALGELHHLGYTDKLIF
TRDJ1 few TRDD3 TRDV1 TGTGCTCTTGGGGAAGGCTACTGGGGGATCGGGGATAAACTCATCTTT CALGEGYWGIGDKLIF
TRDJ1 medium-sized TRDD3 TRDV1 TGTGCTCTTGGGGAGACGGCTGTCCTCTTATCTGCTGGGGGTTCTCGGGGGCAATCCCTGTACACCGATAAACTCATCTTT CALGETAVLLSAGGSRGQSLYTDKLIF
TRDJ1 large TRDD3 TRDV1 TGTGCTCTTGGTATCCGTACTGGGGATAAGTCACCTCCTGATAAACTCATCTTT CALGIRTGDKSPPDKLIF
TRDJ1 medium-sized TRDD3 TRDV1 TGTGCTCTTGGGGAAGGATTTCAAGGCTTCCTCTCTACTGGGGGACTGTACACCGATAAACTCATCTTT CALGEGFQGFLSTGGLYTDKLIF
TRDJ2 few TRDD3 TRDV1 TGTGCTCTTGGGGAAACAGAGACCCAAGGGATACGCGCTTTGACAGCACAACTCTTCTTT CALGETETQGIRALTAQLFF
TRDJ1 few TRDD3 TRAV38-2/DV8 TGTGCTTATAGGAACCTTTTCTTCCTGCCCCCGTACTGGGGGATACTCCGGGGGACCGATAAACTCATCTTT CAYRNLFFLPPYWGILRGTDKLIF
TRDJ1 medium-sized TRDD3 TRDV1 TGTGCTCTTGGGGACCAGGGGCCTACGCCTTTCCCACTGGGGGAACCGTACACCGATAAACTCATCTTT CALGDQGPTPFPLGEPYTDKLIF
TRDJ1 . TRDD3 TRDV1 TGTGCTCTTGGGGAAGATTCCTACAGTAGTCGTGGGGGATACGGGAATGACCACAACACCGATAAACCCATCTTT CALGEDSYSSRGGYGNDHNTDKPIF
TRDJ1 . . TRDV1 TGTGCTCTTGGGGAACTCGGCCCAAGGGAACCGTACACCGATAAACTCATCTTT CALGELGPREPYTDKLIF
TRDJ1 . . TRDV2 TGTGCCTGTGACACCGGATATCTCTTGTGGCCCGAGGGGCCCGATAAACTCATCTTT CACDTGYLLWPEGPDKLIF
TRDJ1 medium-sized TRDD3 TRDV1 TGTGCTCTTGGGGTACCAAACGTTTACTGGGGGATCAACACCGATAAACTCATCTTT CALGVPNVYWGINTDKLIF
TRDJ2 medium-sized . TRDV1 TGTGCTCTTGGGGAACTCACCGCTTTGACAGCACAACTCTTCTTT CALGELTALTAQLFF
TRDJ1 few . TRAV29/DV5 TGTGCAGCAAAGGAGGCGTTCCTACGTTTTATCTGGGGGACTAAATTTTACACCGATAAACTCATCTTT CAAKEAFLRFIWGTKFYTDKLIF
TRDJ1 few . TRDV1 TGTGCTCTTGGGGAACTTCCCGGGGGTTCGCTGTACACCGATAAACTCATCTTT CALGELPGGSLYTDKLIF
TRDJ2 medium-sized TRDD3 TRDV1 TGTGCTCTTTGGAAAACTTCCTACCCACGACTGGGGGATACGCTGACAGCACAACTCTTCTTT CALWKTSYPRLGDTLTAQLFF
TRDJ1 large TRDD2 TRDV1 TGTGCTCTTGGGGCTCCTTACTTAATTTTCCTACGACGGGATACCGATAAACTCATCTTT CALGAPYLIFLRRDTDKLIF
TRDJ3 large TRDD3 TRDV2 TGTGCCTGTGACAAAATACTGGGGGTGAGCTCCTGGGACACCCGACAGATGTTTTTC CACDKILGVSSWDTRQMFF
TRDJ1 . . TRDV2 TGTGCCTGTGACACTCGTACTGGGACCACCGATAAACTCATCTTT CACDTRTGTTDKLIF
TRDJ1 large . TRDV1 TGTGCTCTCTCTTCCCTCTACTGGATCCTTAACACCGATAAACTCATCTTT CALSSLYWILNTDKLIF
TRDJ1 large TRDD3 TRDV1 TGTGCTCTTGGGGAACAATCTTCCCTACTGGGGACGTACACCGATAAACTCATCTTT CALGEQSSLLGTYTDKLIF
TRDJ1 large . TRDV1 TGTGCTCTTGCCTACTCCGGGGGCTTCGATAAACTCATCTTT CALAYSGGFDKLIF
TRDJ1 . TRDD3 TRDV1 TGTGCTCTAAATACGTACTGGGGTCTTACCGATAAACTCATCTTT CALNTYWGLTDKLIF
TRDJ1 . TRDD3 TRDV1 TGTGCTCTTGGGGAAATAGGACTGACTCCTTACTGGGGGATACTGAGTAAACTCATCTTT CALGEIGLTPYWGILSKLIF
TRDJ1 medium-sized TRDD3 TRDV1 TGTGCTCTTGGGGAAAACAGGGTCTTCAACCAACTGGGGGATAAAAGGGGTAAACTCATCTTT CALGENRVFNQLGDKRGKLIF
TRDJ1 medium-sized TRDD3 TRDV2 TGTGCCTGTGACACCGTGGGTACTTTTATGTCTGGGGGTCTTCACACCGATAAACTCATCTTT CACDTVGTFMSGGLHTDKLIF
TRDJ1 medium-sized TRDD3 TRDV1 TGTGCTCTTGGGGAGGTGTCCTACTTAGGCTGGGGGATACGGGGTCCCGATAAACTCATCTTT CALGEVSYLGWGIRGPDKLIF
TRDJ1 few TRDD3 TRDV1 TGTGCTCTTGGGGAACAGGAAGGCTGGGGGATACCGTACACCGATAAACTCATCTTT CALGEQEGWGIPYTDKLIF
TRDJ1 . TRDD3 TRDV1 TGTGCTCTTGGGGAACCGGGGGGTGACATCTGGGGGATAAGATCTACCGATAAACTCATCTTT CALGEPGGDIWGIRSTDKLIF
TRDJ1 large TRDD3 TRDV1 TGTGCTCTTGGGGAACTCTGCGTCCACTCTACTGGGGGACTCACCGACACCGATAAACTCATCTTT CALGELCVHSTGGLTDTDKLIF
TRDJ1 large . TRDV1 TGTGCTCTTGGGGAACTGCACTACGTAGAGAACCTCGATAAACTCATCTTT CALGELHYVENLDKLIF
TRDJ2 few TRDD3 TRDV2 TGTGCCTGTGACACCGTAGGGGATACCTCTTTGACAGCACAACTCTTCTTT CACDTVGDTSLTAQLFF
TRDJ1 large TRDD3 TRDV1 TGTGCTCTTGGCGGCCACTGGGGGATACGCCCCTACACCGATAAACTCATCTTT CALGGHWGIRPYTDKLIF